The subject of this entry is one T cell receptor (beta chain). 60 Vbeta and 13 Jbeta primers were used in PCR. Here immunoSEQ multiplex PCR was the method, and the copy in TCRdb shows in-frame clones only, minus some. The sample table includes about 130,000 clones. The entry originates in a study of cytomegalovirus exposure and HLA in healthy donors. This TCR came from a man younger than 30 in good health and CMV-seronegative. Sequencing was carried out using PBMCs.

The CDR3: CASRDSGSSSYNEQFF. In nucleotides, the CDR3 is TGTGCCAGTAGGGATAGCGGGAGCAGCTCCTACAATGAGCAGTTCTTC. This chain connects TRBV19 to TRBJ2-1, with 9 positions matching TRBD2. V lost 6 bases, J lost 0 bases, and 6 bases stayed unmatched. Germline CDR1 and CDR2: LNHDA and SQIVND (reference sequence). CDR3 size: 16 residues.